A selection of T cell receptor beta chains follows, all from one sample in a study of T cell responses to AZD1222 COVID-19 vaccine. Assay used: immunoSEQ multiplex PCR; TCRdb lists only in-frame clones, some missing. The sample consists of about 200,000 clones, roughly 92% of them appearing once. The input for sequencing was peripheral blood, taken on day 0 of AZD1222 vaccination. The receptors derive from an adult in good health. Each CDR3 is given with its conserved first and last residue. A D gene is named only where the DNA matches it firmly. Where a row states a size, it is once, few, many or the class of an expanded clone; other rows omit it.

d_gene,abundance,v_gene,j_gene,CDR3aa,CDR3nt
-,once,TRBV19,TRBJ1-5,CASGLKRENQPQHF,TGTGCCAGTGGCCTCAAGAGGGAGAATCAGCCCCAGCATTTT
-,-,TRBV6-6,TRBJ2-1,CAGEYTNNEQFF,TGTGCCGGTGAGTACACTAACAATGAGCAGTTCTTC
-,-,TRBV2,TRBJ1-1,CASSEDSIISAFF,TGTGCCAGCAGTGAAGACAGTATCATCTCCGCTTTCTTT
TRBD1,-,TRBV9,TRBJ2-7,CASSPGPTGGSAGEQYF,TGTGCCAGCAGCCCCGGGCCGACAGGGGGCAGCGCGGGCGAGCAGTACTTC
-,-,TRBV9,TRBJ2-1,CASSPQLGATYNEQFF,TGTGCCAGCAGCCCGCAGCTGGGGGCCACCTACAATGAGCAGTTCTTC
-,-,TRBV6-1,TRBJ2-1,CASSEDGHSYNEQFF,TGTGCCAGCAGTGAGGACGGACACTCCTACAATGAGCAGTTCTTC
-,-,TRBV7-9,TRBJ1-2,CASSVDRRGYTF,TGTGCCAGCAGCGTCGACAGAAGAGGCTACACCTTC
-,-,TRBV3-1/TRBV3-2,TRBJ1-5,CASSRGADQPQHF,TGTGCCAGCAGCCGGGGGGCTGATCAGCCCCAGCATTTT
-,-,TRBV5-1,TRBJ2-1,CASSPAERRIYNEQFF,TGCGCCAGCAGCCCGGCGGAGCGGAGAATCTACAATGAGCAGTTCTTC
TRBD2,-,TRBV18,TRBJ2-3,CASSPGTSGGAWGTDTQYF,TGTGCCAGCTCACCCGGGACTAGCGGGGGGGCCTGGGGCACAGATACGCAGTATTTT
TRBD2,-,TRBV5-1,TRBJ2-7,CASSPREGAYEQYF,TGCGCCAGCAGCCCCCGGGAGGGGGCCTACGAGCAGTACTTC
TRBD1,-,TRBV5-4,TRBJ1-4,CASSPDRVEKLFF,TGTGCCAGCAGCCCGGACAGGGTCGAGAAACTGTTTTTT